This T cell receptor (beta chain) comes out of a study of tumor-infiltrating lymphocytes in primary liver carcinoma. For the study at large: Measuring roughly 4.2 to 10 cm across, the tumors were staged as T1-T3 N0M0.

Priming with a constant-region primer yielded TCR beta cDNA from 450 to 600 ng total RNA. Generation of the TCR beta libraries relied on three nested multiplex PCR rounds using slightly modified ARM-PCR. A C-beta reverse primer was combined with TRBV1-TRBV30 forward primers in the first two PCR rounds, and each round had around 10 cycles. TCRdb used MiXCR to reprocess the multiplex PCR reads, holding one entry per CDR3 protein. Found here are 40,000 to 60,000 distinct CDR3 sequences, about two thirds of them singletons; the top ten hold approximately 31%. Germline-derived CDR1 and CDR2 are SQVTM and ANQGSEA. This CDR3 comprises 13 residues. Turning to this clonotype: Lacking the conserved final phenylalanine or tryptophan, this CDR3 likely reflects a read error.

Each 20-30 mg portion of unsorted bulk tissue served as the source for co-extraction of RNA and DNA. Surgical resection was the treatment these patients received for primary liver carcinoma. The study enrolled treatment-naive patients with chronic HBV infection. All of the tumor samples contained over 90% viable tumor cells. The chain links TRBV29-1 to TRBJ2-5; either TRBD1 or TRBD2 may fit D (5 bases each). The sequence was collected from a middle-aged man with primary liver carcinoma and hepatitis B virus infection. Specimen: liver tumor tissue from sampling region 5. Subset meaning: tumor region T5, tumor centre. CDR3 region: CSFGQGLGETQYI. The DNA of the CDR3 is TGCAGCTTTGGGCAGGGTTTGGGAGAGACTCAGTACATC.